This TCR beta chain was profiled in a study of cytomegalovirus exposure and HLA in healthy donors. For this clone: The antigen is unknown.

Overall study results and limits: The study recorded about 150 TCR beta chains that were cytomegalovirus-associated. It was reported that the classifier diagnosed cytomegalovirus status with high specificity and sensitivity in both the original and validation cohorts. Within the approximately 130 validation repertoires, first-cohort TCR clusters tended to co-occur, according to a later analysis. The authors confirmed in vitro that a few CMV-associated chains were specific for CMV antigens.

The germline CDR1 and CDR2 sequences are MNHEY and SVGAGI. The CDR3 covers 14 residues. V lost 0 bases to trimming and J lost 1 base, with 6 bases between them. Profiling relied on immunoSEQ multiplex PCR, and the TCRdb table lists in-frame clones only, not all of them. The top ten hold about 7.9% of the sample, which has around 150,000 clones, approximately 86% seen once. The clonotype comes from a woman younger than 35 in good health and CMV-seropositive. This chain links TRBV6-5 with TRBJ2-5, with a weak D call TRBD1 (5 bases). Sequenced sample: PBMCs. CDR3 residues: CASSYSQAQETQYF. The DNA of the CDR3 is TGTGCCAGCAGTTACTCACAGGCCCAAGAGACCCAGTACTTC.